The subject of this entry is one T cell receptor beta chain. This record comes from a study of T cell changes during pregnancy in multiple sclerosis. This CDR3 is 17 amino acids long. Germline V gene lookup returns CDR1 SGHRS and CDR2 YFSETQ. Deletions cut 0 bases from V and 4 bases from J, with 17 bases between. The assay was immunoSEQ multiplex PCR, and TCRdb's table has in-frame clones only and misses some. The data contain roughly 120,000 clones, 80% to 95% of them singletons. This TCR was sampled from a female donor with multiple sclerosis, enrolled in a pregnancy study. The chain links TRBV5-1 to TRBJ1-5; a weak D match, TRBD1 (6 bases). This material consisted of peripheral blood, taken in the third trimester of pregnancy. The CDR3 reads CASSLGPSGQLNQPQHF. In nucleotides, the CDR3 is TGCGCCAGCAGCTTGGGCCCCTCCGGACAGCTAAATCAGCCCCAGCATTTT.